Listed below are T cell receptor beta chains from one sample, sequenced in a study of control samples from healthy donors and cancer patients. Clones were read by immunoSEQ multiplex PCR, and TCRdb kept only the in-frame ones, dropping some. This table has some 150,000 clones, about 91% appearing once. The sequencing input was blood. The receptors derive from a man aged 25 to 40 in good health. Both conserved end residues are part of each CDR3. Each record gives: D gene, V gene, clone size, J gene, CDR3 protein, CDR3 DNA. The D gene is left open where the match is weak. Clone size is not always given. Where it is, it says once, few, many or a class for expanded clones.

D gene: TRBD1
V gene: TRBV27
clone size: NA
J gene: TRBJ1-2
CDR3 protein: CASTSKRGPYGYTF
CDR3 DNA: TGTGCCAGCACATCAAAAAGGGGGCCGTATGGCTACACCTTC

D gene: NA
V gene: TRBV12-5
clone size: NA
J gene: TRBJ1-1
CDR3 protein: CASGWKGEHTEAFF
CDR3 DNA: TGTGCTAGTGGTTGGAAAGGGGAGCACACTGAAGCTTTCTTT

D gene: NA
V gene: TRBV28
clone size: NA
J gene: TRBJ2-5
CDR3 protein: CASSFRTFKETQYF
CDR3 DNA: TGTGCCAGCAGTTTCCGGACATTTAAAGAGACCCAGTACTTC

D gene: NA
V gene: TRBV9
clone size: NA
J gene: TRBJ1-1
CDR3 protein: CASSVHSEAFF
CDR3 DNA: TGTGCCAGCAGCGTACACAGTGAAGCTTTCTTT

D gene: TRBD1
V gene: TRBV6-5
clone size: NA
J gene: TRBJ1-4
CDR3 protein: CASSYGSGTGDEKLFF
CDR3 DNA: TGTGCCAGCAGTTACGGGTCCGGGACAGGGGATGAAAAACTGTTTTTT

D gene: TRBD2
V gene: TRBV12-5
clone size: NA
J gene: TRBJ2-2
CDR3 protein: CASELIAGGNTGELFF
CDR3 DNA: TGTGCTAGCGAATTGATAGCGGGGGGAAACACCGGGGAGCTGTTTTTT

D gene: TRBD2
V gene: TRBV5-1
clone size: NA
J gene: TRBJ2-3
CDR3 protein: CASSLRSGTSGMGTSTDTQYF
CDR3 DNA: TGCGCCAGCAGCTTGCGATCCGGGACTAGCGGCATGGGCACGAGCACAGATACGCAGTATTTT

D gene: TRBD1
V gene: TRBV7-2
clone size: NA
J gene: TRBJ1-3
CDR3 protein: CASSLLTGNLPGNTIYF
CDR3 DNA: TGTGCCAGCAGCCTACTGACAGGGAACCTCCCTGGAAACACCATATATTTT

D gene: NA
V gene: TRBV11-3
clone size: NA
J gene: TRBJ2-2
CDR3 protein: CASSSTGLPTGELFF
CDR3 DNA: TGTGCCAGCAGCTCCACGGGACTCCCCACCGGGGAGCTGTTTTTT

D gene: NA
V gene: TRBV5-1
clone size: NA
J gene: TRBJ2-3
CDR3 protein: CASSPRWGSGSLSTDTQYF
CDR3 DNA: TGCGCCAGCAGCCCTAGATGGGGTAGCGGAAGCCTTAGCACAGATACGCAGTATTTT

D gene: TRBD2
V gene: TRBV7-3
clone size: NA
J gene: TRBJ2-3
CDR3 protein: CASSPGGSTDTQYF
CDR3 DNA: TGTGCCAGCAGCCCCGGGGGGAGCACAGATACGCAGTATTTT

D gene: NA
V gene: TRBV2
clone size: few
J gene: TRBJ2-7
CDR3 protein: CASNLDPATYEQYF
CDR3 DNA: TGTGCCAGCAATTTGGACCCGGCAACCTACGAGCAGTACTTC

D gene: NA
V gene: TRBV21-1
clone size: NA
J gene: TRBJ1-2
CDR3 protein: CASSANYVRTRYGYTF
CDR3 DNA: TGTGCCAGCTCAGCAAATTATGTCAGAACCCGCTATGGCTACACCTTC

D gene: TRBD2
V gene: TRBV30
clone size: few
J gene: TRBJ2-1
CDR3 protein: CAWSLAGGDYNEQFF
CDR3 DNA: TGTGCCTGGAGTCTAGCGGGGGGAGATTACAATGAGCAGTTCTTC

D gene: NA
V gene: TRBV15
clone size: NA
J gene: TRBJ2-2
CDR3 protein: CATSSVRGSGELFF
CDR3 DNA: TGTGCCACCAGCAGTGTTAGGGGTTCCGGGGAGCTGTTTTTT

D gene: NA
V gene: TRBV28
clone size: NA
J gene: TRBJ1-1
CDR3 protein: CASRPGGNTEAFF
CDR3 DNA: TGTGCCAGCAGACCCGGGGGAAACACTGAAGCTTTCTTT

D gene: NA
V gene: TRBV5-8
clone size: NA
J gene: TRBJ1-4
CDR3 protein: CASSLGTGGPTNEKLFF
CDR3 DNA: TGTGCCAGCAGCTTGGGAACGGGAGGGCCGACTAATGAAAAACTGTTTTTT

D gene: NA
V gene: TRBV21-1
clone size: once
J gene: TRBJ2-7
CDR3 protein: CASCHFRTGHYEQYF
CDR3 DNA: TGTGCCAGCTGTCACTTCAGGACAGGTCACTACGAGCAGTACTTC

D gene: TRBD1
V gene: TRBV12-5
clone size: few
J gene: TRBJ1-1
CDR3 protein: CASGLPQGSEAFF
CDR3 DNA: TGTGCTAGTGGTTTGCCACAGGGGTCTGAAGCTTTCTTT

D gene: NA
V gene: TRBV4-1
clone size: NA
J gene: TRBJ2-2
CDR3 protein: CASSQIGTTNTGELFF
CDR3 DNA: TGCGCCAGCAGCCAAATTGGGACAACGAACACCGGGGAGCTGTTTTTT

D gene: NA
V gene: TRBV5-1
clone size: NA
J gene: TRBJ2-2
CDR3 protein: CASSSPSGAVALNTGELFF
CDR3 DNA: TGCGCCAGCAGCTCCCCCTCAGGAGCAGTAGCCCTGAACACCGGGGAGCTGTTTTTT

D gene: NA
V gene: TRBV24-1
clone size: NA
J gene: TRBJ1-1
CDR3 protein: CATSRRGNTEAFF
CDR3 DNA: TGTGCCACCTCCAGAAGGGGGAACACTGAAGCTTTCTTT

D gene: NA
V gene: TRBV19
clone size: NA
J gene: TRBJ2-1
CDR3 protein: CASSLPTGYNEQFF
CDR3 DNA: TGTGCCAGTAGTCTGCCGACAGGTTACAATGAGCAGTTCTTC

D gene: NA
V gene: TRBV7-9
clone size: NA
J gene: TRBJ2-2
CDR3 protein: CASSFLVANTGELFF
CDR3 DNA: TGTGCCAGCAGCTTTCTGGTAGCGAACACCGGGGAGCTGTTTTTT

D gene: TRBD2
V gene: TRBV19
clone size: NA
J gene: TRBJ2-1
CDR3 protein: CASSIGTSGGTEQFF
CDR3 DNA: TGTGCCAGTAGTATAGGTACTAGCGGGGGGACTGAGCAGTTCTTC

D gene: NA
V gene: TRBV29-1
clone size: NA
J gene: TRBJ2-1
CDR3 protein: CSVEGGGRSYNEQFF
CDR3 DNA: TGCAGCGTGGAAGGGGGGGGACGGAGTTACAATGAGCAGTTCTTC

D gene: NA
V gene: TRBV28
clone size: NA
J gene: TRBJ2-7
CDR3 protein: CASSLDTSSYEQYF
CDR3 DNA: TGTGCCAGCAGTTTAGACACCAGCTCCTACGAGCAGTACTTC

D gene: TRBD2
V gene: TRBV9
clone size: NA
J gene: TRBJ2-3
CDR3 protein: CASSLSGGATDTQYF
CDR3 DNA: TGTGCCAGCAGCCTGAGCGGGGGGGCAACAGATACGCAGTATTTT

D gene: TRBD2
V gene: TRBV27
clone size: NA
J gene: TRBJ2-1
CDR3 protein: CASSFSLGAGGRSSYNEQFF
CDR3 DNA: TGTGCCAGCAGTTTTTCGTTGGGAGCGGGGGGCCGGAGCTCCTACAATGAGCAGTTCTTC

D gene: NA
V gene: TRBV7-8
clone size: NA
J gene: TRBJ2-6
CDR3 protein: CASSLRLLGSSGANVLTF
CDR3 DNA: TGTGCCAGCAGCTTAAGGTTATTGGGGAGCTCTGGGGCCAACGTCCTGACTTTC

D gene: TRBD2
V gene: TRBV11-2
clone size: once
J gene: TRBJ2-1
CDR3 protein: CASSLAAGGPWEQFF
CDR3 DNA: TGTGCCAGCAGCTTAGCGGCGGGGGGGCCTTGGGAGCAGTTCTTC

D gene: NA
V gene: TRBV6-6
clone size: NA
J gene: TRBJ1-3
CDR3 protein: CASTKGSSGNTIYF
CDR3 DNA: TGTGCCAGCACTAAAGGTAGCTCTGGAAACACCATATATTTT

D gene: TRBD2
V gene: TRBV5-6
clone size: NA
J gene: TRBJ2-2
CDR3 protein: CASSLYSAAGGAGELFF
CDR3 DNA: TGTGCCAGCAGCTTGTACTCGGCAGCGGGGGGTGCCGGGGAGCTGTTTTTT

D gene: NA
V gene: TRBV4-1
clone size: NA
J gene: TRBJ2-7
CDR3 protein: CASSQGNGGEQYF
CDR3 DNA: TGCGCCAGCAGCCAAGGGAACGGGGGCGAGCAGTACTTC